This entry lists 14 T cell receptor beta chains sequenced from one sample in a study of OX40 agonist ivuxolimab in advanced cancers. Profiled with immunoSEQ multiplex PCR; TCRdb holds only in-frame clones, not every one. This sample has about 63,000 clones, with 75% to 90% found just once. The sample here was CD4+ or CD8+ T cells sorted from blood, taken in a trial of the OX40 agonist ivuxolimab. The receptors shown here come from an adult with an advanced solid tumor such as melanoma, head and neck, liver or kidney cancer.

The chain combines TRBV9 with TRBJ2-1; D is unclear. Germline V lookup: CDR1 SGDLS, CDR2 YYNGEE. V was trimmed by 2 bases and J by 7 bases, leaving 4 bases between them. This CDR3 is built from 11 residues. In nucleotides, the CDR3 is TGTGCCAGCAGCGTGGATAATGAGCAGTTCTTC. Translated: CASSVDNEQFF.

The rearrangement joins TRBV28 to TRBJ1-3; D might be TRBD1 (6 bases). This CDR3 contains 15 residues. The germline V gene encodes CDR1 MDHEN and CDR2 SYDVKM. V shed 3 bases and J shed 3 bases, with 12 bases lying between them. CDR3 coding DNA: TGTGCCAGCAGTTTCCCCACAGGGAGTGGAAACACCATATATTTT. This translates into CASSFPTGSGNTIYF.

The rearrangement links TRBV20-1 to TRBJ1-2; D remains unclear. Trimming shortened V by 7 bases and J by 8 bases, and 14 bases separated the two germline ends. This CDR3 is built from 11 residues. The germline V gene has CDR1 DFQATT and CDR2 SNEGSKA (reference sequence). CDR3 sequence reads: CSVDKMVGYTF. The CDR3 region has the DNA TGCAGTGTCGACAAAATGGTAGGCTACACCTTC.

The CDR3 DNA reads as TGTGCCAGTAGTATTTACCGGGGAAGCTCCTACGAGCAGTACTTC. Translation gives CASSIYRGSSYEQYF. The J gene is TRBJ2-7, the V gene TRBV19, with D possibly TRBD2 on 5 matching bases. The CDR3 has 15 residues. The germline V gene has CDR1 LNHDA and CDR2 SQIVND (reference sequence). Trimming left V 3 bases short and J 0 bases short, with 12 bases between. The variable domain in full, completed from reference TRBV19 and TRBJ2-7, reads DGGITQSPKYLFRKEGQNVTLSCEQNLNHDAMYWYRQDPGQGLRLIYYSQIVNDFQKGDIAEGYSVSREKKESFPLTVTSAQKNPTAFYLCASSIYRGSSYEQYFGPGTRLTVT.

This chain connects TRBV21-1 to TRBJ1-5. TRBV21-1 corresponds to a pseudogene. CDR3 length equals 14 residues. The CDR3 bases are TGTGCCAGCCCAAGGGAAGGTAGCAATCAGCCCCAGCATTTT. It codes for CASPREGSNQPQHF.

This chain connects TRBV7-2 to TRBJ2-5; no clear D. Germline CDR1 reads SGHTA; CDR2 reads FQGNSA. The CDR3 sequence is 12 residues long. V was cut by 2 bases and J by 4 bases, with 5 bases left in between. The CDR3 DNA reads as TGTGCCAGCAGCTTATATGGAGAGACCCAGTACTTC. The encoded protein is CASSLYGETQYF.

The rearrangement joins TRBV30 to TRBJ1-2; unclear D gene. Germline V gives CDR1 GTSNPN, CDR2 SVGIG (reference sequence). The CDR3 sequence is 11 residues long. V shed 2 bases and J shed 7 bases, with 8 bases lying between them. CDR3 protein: CAWSPGSGYTF. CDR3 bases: TGTGCCTGGAGTCCTGGCTCTGGCTACACCTTC.

Written as DNA, the CDR3 is TGTGCCAGCAGCAAAACACCGACAGAGTCGGGGTACTTC. The encoded protein is CASSKTPTESGYF. The chain uses TRBV5-6 and TRBJ2-4, with D possibly matching TRBD1 (5 bases). V lost 4 bases and J 15 bases, leaving 20 bases between the germline ends. Germline values: CDR1 SGHDT, CDR2 YYEEEE. This CDR3 spans 13 amino acids. Combining the CDR3 with reference TRBV5-6 and TRBJ2-4 gives the whole variable domain DAGVTQSPTHLIKTRGQQVTLRCSPKSGHDTVSWYQQALGQGPQFIFQYYEEEERQRGNFPDRFSGHQFPNYSSELNVNALLLGDSALYLCASSKTPTESGYFGAGTRLSVL.

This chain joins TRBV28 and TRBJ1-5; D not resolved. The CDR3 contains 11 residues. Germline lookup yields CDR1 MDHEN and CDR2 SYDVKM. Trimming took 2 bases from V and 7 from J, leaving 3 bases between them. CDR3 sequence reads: CASSLEQPQHF. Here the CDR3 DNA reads TGTGCCAGCAGTTTAGAGCAGCCCCAGCATTTT.

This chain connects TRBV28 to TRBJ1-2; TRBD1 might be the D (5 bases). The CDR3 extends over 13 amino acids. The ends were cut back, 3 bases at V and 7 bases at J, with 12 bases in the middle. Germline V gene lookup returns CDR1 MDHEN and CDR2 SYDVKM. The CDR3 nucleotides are TGTGCCAGCAGTTTCGGAGGGGCGCCTGGCTACACCTTC. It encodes CASSFGGAPGYTF.

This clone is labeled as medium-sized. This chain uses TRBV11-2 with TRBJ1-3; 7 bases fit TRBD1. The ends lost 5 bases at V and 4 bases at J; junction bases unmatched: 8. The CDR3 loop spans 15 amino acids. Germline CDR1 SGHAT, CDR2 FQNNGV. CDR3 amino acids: CASSRLQGEGNTIYF. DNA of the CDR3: TGTGCCAGCAGCCGCTTGCAGGGGGAAGGAAACACCATATATTTT.

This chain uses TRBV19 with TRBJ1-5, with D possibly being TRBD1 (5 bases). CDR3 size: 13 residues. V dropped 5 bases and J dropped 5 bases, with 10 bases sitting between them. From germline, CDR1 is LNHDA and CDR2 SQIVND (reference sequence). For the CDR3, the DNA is TGTGCCAGTAGTGCGGGGGGGGATCAGCCCCAGCATTTT. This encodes CASSAGGDQPQHF.

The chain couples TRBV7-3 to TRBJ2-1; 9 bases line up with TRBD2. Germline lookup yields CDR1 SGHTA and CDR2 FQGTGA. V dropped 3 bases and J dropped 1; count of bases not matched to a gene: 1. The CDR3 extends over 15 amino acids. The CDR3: CASSFSGSSYNEQFF. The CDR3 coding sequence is TGTGCCAGCAGCTTTAGCGGGAGTTCCTACAATGAGCAGTTCTTC.

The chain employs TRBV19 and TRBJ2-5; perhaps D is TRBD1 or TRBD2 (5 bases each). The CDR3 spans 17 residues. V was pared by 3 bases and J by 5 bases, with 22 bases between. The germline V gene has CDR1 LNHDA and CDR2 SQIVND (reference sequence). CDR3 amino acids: CASSMTGSRVGEETQYF. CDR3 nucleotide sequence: TGTGCCAGTAGTATGACTGGGAGCAGGGTAGGGGAGGAGACCCAGTACTTC.